The sequence of this T cell receptor beta chain was determined in a study of Graves' ophthalmopathy and Graves' hyperthyroidism. Whole-study results and caveats: Blood shared most expanded thyroid clonotypes above 0.001 frequency. Ophthalmopathy progression prediction by the model yielded a sensitivity of 60% to 71% and a specificity of 72.22%.

This clonotype was detected ten times or more. Its target is unknown. V was shortened by 3 bases and J by 2 bases, with 14 bases between the two germline ends. The CDR3 loop spans 15 amino acids. Germline values: CDR1 SGHTA, CDR2 FQGNSA. RNA transcripts provided the template for amplifying TCR beta CDR3 regions. An opening RT-PCR round employed HTBI primers and preceded a second-round multiplex PCR. TCRdb redid the calling of the multiplex PCR reads with MiXCR, one entry per CDR3 protein. Of a few hundred thousand distinct CDR3 sequences listed, 15% to 20% were seen once; the top ten hold 2% to 3%. Pregnant or lactating patients and those with other autoimmune diseases or uncontrolled infections were excluded.

The sequencing input was peripheral blood. The rearrangement uses TRBV7-2 and TRBJ2-7; D gene ambiguous. The receptor was derived from an adult woman with stable Graves' hyperthyroidism. Here the CDR3 DNA reads TGTGCCAGCAGCTTTTCGCAGTCTCCCGCCTACGAGCAGTACTTC. This translates into CASSFSQSPAYEQYF.